The 8 T cell receptor beta chains given below trace back to one sample, sequenced in a study of shared clonotypes between healthy human individuals. Some clones are missing from TCRdb's copy, which holds only in-frame ones; the method was immunoSEQ multiplex PCR. Of some 1.5 million clones listed, 98% are singletons. What was sequenced was naive CD4+ T cells sorted from blood. Subset in this sample: CD45RA+ positively selected. These receptors came from a man aged 25 to 45 in good health.

The chain is built from TRBV15 and TRBJ2-7; a possible D gene is TRBD1 (6 bases). This CDR3 contains 13 residues. V dropped 8 bases and J dropped 3 bases, with 14 bases sitting between them. Germline CDR1 and CDR2: LNHNV and YYDKDF (reference sequence). CDR3 sequence: CATARGRGYEQYF. The CDR3 DNA follows: TGTGCCACCGCCCGCGGCAGGGGCTACGAGCAGTACTTC.

The gene calls are TRBV5-1 and TRBJ1-5, with D unclear. Trimming left V 5 bases short and J 5 bases short, with 11 bases between. This CDR3 has 13 residues. Germline V lookup: CDR1 SGHRS, CDR2 YFSETQ. The CDR3 DNA sequence: TGCGCCAGCAGAACGGAACCAGATCAGCCCCAGCATTTT. It translates to CASRTEPDQPQHF.

CDR3 amino acids: CASSQGSHNEQFF. CDR3 DNA sequence: TGTGCCAGCAGTCAGGGGAGTCACAATGAGCAGTTCTTC. The chain recombines TRBV6-5 with TRBJ2-1; possibly TRBD1 for D (6 bases). The CDR3 length is 13 residues. Between the trimmed V and J ends, which lost 5 bases and 5 bases, there was a span of 10 bases. CDR1 MNHEY and CDR2 SVGAGI come from the germline V gene.

V gene TRBV5-5 combines with J gene TRBJ2-7; the D gene is possibly TRBD2 (5 bases). This CDR3 is built from 14 residues. V was shortened by 3 bases and J by 3 bases, with 13 bases between the two germline ends. Germline assignment: CDR1 SGHKS and CDR2 YYEKEE (reference sequence). DNA of the CDR3: TGTGCCAGCAGCTCCCTGGGGAGAATCTACGAGCAGTACTTC. This sequence encodes CASSSLGRIYEQYF.

The rearrangement joins TRBV7-2 to TRBJ1-2; D is perhaps TRBD1 (5 bases). This CDR3 is built from 16 residues. Germline values: CDR1 SGHTA, CDR2 FQGNSA. Trimming left V 4 bases short and J 0 bases short, with 15 bases between. The CDR3 DNA reads TGTGCCAGCAGCTCTCGTTGGGGGGGAGCTAACTATGGCTACACCTTC. Its translation: CASSSRWGGANYGYTF.

This chain joins TRBV14 and TRBJ1-1, with D perhaps TRBD1 (5 bases). The germline gives CDR1 SGHDN, CDR2 FVKESK. The CDR3 is made up of 16 amino acids. V was shortened by 1 base and J by 6 bases, with 18 bases between the two germline ends. CDR3 sequence: CASSQAFLGGRSEAFF. The CDR3 coding sequence is TGTGCCAGCAGCCAAGCCTTTCTCGGGGGGAGATCTGAAGCTTTCTTT.

V gene TRBV28 combines with J gene TRBJ2-5, with D possibly called TRBD1 or TRBD2 (6 bases each). V lost 5 bases, J lost 1 base, and 14 bases lay in between. CDR3 length: 15 amino acids. CDR1 is MDHEN, CDR2 SYDVKM, per germline. The CDR3 is CASSGGGTGQETQYF. In DNA form, the CDR3 reads TGTGCCAGCAGTGGAGGGGGAACAGGCCAAGAGACCCAGTACTTC.

On this clone: The same CDR3 arises from other DNA sequences in this sample as well. The chain uses TRBV7-2 and TRBJ2-7; 13 bases line up with TRBD2. J lost 2 bases, V lost 0 bases, and 1 base had no gene match. CDR3 length: 16 amino acids. Germline CDR1 and CDR2: SGHTA and FQGNSA. In DNA form, the CDR3 reads TGTGCCAGCAGCTTAGCACTAGCGGGAGGGCCCTACGAGCAGTACTTC. Protein product: CASSLALAGGPYEQYF.